This T cell receptor beta chain comes out of a study of post-analysis software for immune sequencing data. Study overall: Several disease courses (relapsing-remitting, secondary progressive and progressive-relapsing) of multiple sclerosis were included. Study results and limitations: Included in a set of several TRBV segments more frequent in patients than controls were TRBV5-6, TRBV5-1 and TRBV20-1. The normalized Chao1 diversity of multiple sclerosis patients was significantly lower than that of controls.

Trimming took 0 bases from V and 2 from J, leaving 17 bases between them. The CDR3 runs to 17 residues. Per germline, CDR1 SGDLS and CDR2 YYNGEE. Built from TCR beta cDNA, the libraries had unique molecular identifiers in them. Researchers reported around 510,000 cDNA molecules coming from 1 to 10 million T cells. Each CDR3 protein gets one entry after TCRdb re-called the PCR reads with MiXCR. This sample has fewer than 550,000 distinct CDR3 sequences, with 34% found just once. Concerning this clonotype itself: Its antigen is not identified.

The source of this sequence is a girl under 18 with multiple sclerosis. This sequence joins TRBV9 and TRBJ1-2; a possible D gene is TRBD1 (5 bases). The specimen sequenced was blood. The CDR3 is CASSVDGGATYNYGYTF. The CDR3, as DNA: TGTGCCAGCAGCGTAGACGGTGGGGCAACCTACAACTATGGCTACACCTTC.